The entry below describes one TCR beta chain. TRB was amplified from approximately 250 ng of peripheral blood genomic DNA per sample. This sample was included in a study of T cell clusters in autoimmune cytopenias. TRB rearrangements were amplified by touch-down multiplex PCR with mixed TRB-A/B primers. TCRdb reprocessed the multiplex PCR reads and keeps a single row for each CDR3 protein, giving no DNA. Its table lists 1,500 to 2,000 distinct CDR3 sequences. This CDR3 comprises 16 residues. CDR1 is SQVTM, CDR2 ANQGSEA, per germline. The genes are TRBV29-1 and TRBJ2-7; no DNA is available, so the TRBD2 call from TCRdb remains unchecked. Sequenced input: peripheral blood. This clonotype was obtained from a human donor with an autoimmune cytopenia, with autoimmune hepatitis or in good health (not recorded which). CDR3 amino acids: CSVEDYRGTSGGEQYF.